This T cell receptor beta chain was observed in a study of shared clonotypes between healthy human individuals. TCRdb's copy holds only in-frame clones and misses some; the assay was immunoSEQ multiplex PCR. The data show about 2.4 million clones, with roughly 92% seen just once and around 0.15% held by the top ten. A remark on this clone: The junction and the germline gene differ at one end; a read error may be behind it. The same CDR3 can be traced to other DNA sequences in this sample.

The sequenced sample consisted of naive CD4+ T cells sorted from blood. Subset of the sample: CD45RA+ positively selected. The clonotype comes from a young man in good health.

CDR3 nucleotides: TGCGCCAGCAGCGGGCGGACTAGCGGGGGCGAGCAATACTTC. Protein: CASSGRTSGGEQYF. V and J are TRBV5-1 and TRBJ2-7; 13 positions match TRBD2. The germline gives CDR1 SGHRS, CDR2 YFSETQ. This CDR3 has 14 amino acids.